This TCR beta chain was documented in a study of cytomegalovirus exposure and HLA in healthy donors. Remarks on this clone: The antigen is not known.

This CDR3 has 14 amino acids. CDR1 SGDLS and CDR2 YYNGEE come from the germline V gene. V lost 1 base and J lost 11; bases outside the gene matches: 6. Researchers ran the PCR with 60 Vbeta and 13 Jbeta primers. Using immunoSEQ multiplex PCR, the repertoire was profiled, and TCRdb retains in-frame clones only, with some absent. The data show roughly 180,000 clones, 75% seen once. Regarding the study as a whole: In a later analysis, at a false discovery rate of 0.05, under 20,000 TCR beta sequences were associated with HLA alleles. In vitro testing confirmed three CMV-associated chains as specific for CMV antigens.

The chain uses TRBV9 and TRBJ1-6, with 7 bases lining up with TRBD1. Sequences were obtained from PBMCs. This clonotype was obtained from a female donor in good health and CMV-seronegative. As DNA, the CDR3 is TGTGCCAGCAGCGTACAAGGGGGCTTAACACCCCTCCACTTT. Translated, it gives CASSVQGGLTPLHF.